The TCR beta chain described here comes from a study of blood T cell repertoires in COVID-19 (dated by TCRdb to the early 2020s). For the wider study: The collaborator samples originated in the United States, Italy and Spain and spanned the acute and convalescent phases of COVID-19. The material from the prospective study consisted of cDNA or gDNA derived from T cells, B-cell-depleted T cells, or PBMCs. Subjects who had been exposed to COVID-19, were actively infected with it, or had recovered from it provided the deeply sampled blood TCRbeta repertoires that made up the dataset. The repertoires were released in a freely available public database meant as a resource for research on the immune response to SARS-CoV-2. The samples were drawn from two sources: the first 160 participants of the ongoing ImmuneRACE study, and fewer than 1,500 subjects contributed by 6 global collaborators. The sample metadata nearly always contained a de-identified subject ID, COVID-19 status, age in years and sex. Where HLA class I and class II types were available, the types were taken from metadata supplied by the sample provider, not from assay-based typing. Overall study outcomes, separate from this receptor: How much clinical and demographic metadata was included differed by source and by participant, and the metadata was provided uncurated.

The CDR3 measures 16 amino acids from cysteine to phenylalanine. Only CDR3 DNA is held: 48 bases, read in frame from base 1. After removal of 5 bases from V and 9 bases from J, the junction retains 8 bases not matched to a gene. CDR1 and CDR2 (LNHDA, SQIVND) derive from the germline V gene (reference sequence). TCRbeta CDR3 regions were amplified from genomic DNA using the immunoSEQ Assay, a bias-controlled multiplex PCR. Per the authors' processing: The number of nucleated cells in each sample was estimated from the amplification of reference gene primers within the assay. To quantify the absolute abundance of each unique TCRbeta CDR3 rearrangement, sequence reads were collapsed and filtered. Productive Simpson clonality was computed per sample as the square root of Simpson's diversity index over productive rearrangements. The immuneACCESS repertoire file appears here via TCRdb, limited to in-frame rearrangements. These files lack a portion of the clones; in checked studies, under half of the deficit traces to unresolved V genes, and the cause of the others is not known. V, J and clone size were drawn from that table, and D and trimming were deduced from the DNA. The sample records 150,000 to 160,000 clones, 70% to 90% of which are singletons. The top ten clones comprise approximately 2.4% of the sample.

To note about this clone: Its specific antigen is unknown. Within one base of it there is no much larger clone, and no base qualities were kept.

Collaborating institutions collected whole blood in K2EDTA tubes following their own protocols. Collaborator samples were shipped for TCRbeta analysis as frozen whole blood, isolated PBMCs, or DNA extracted from either sample type. Sequenced: peripheral blood. This receptor was identified in a woman in her seventies with acute or convalescent COVID-19. Recombination connected TRBV19 to TRBJ2-2, with 14 bases in between that match TRBD2. The DNA is TGTGCCAGTAGTGTTGGGACTAGCGGGGGAGAGAGGGAGCTGTTTTTT. The resulting protein is CASSVGTSGGERELFF.